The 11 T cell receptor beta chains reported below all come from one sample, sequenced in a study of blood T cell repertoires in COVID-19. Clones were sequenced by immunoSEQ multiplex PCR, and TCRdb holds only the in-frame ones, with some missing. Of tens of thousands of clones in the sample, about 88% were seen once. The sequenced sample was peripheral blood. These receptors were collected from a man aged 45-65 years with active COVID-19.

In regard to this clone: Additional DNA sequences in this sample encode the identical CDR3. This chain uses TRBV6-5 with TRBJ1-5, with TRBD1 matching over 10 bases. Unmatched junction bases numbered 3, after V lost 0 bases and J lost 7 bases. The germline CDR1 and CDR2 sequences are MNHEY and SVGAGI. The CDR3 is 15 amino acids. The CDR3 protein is CASSYSGTGDQPQHF. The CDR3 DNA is TGTGCCAGCAGTTACTCCGGGACAGGGGACCAGCCCCAGCATTTT.

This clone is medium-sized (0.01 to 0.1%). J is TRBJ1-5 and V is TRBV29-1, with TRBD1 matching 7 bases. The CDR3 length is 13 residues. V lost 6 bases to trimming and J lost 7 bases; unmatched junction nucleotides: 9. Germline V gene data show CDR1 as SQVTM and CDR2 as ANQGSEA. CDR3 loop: CSVLTGESQPQHF. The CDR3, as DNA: TGCAGCGTCCTTACAGGGGAAAGCCAGCCCCAGCATTTT.

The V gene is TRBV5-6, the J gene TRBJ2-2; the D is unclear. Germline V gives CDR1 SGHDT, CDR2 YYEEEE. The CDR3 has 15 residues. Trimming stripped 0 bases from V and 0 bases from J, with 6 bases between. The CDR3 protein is CASSLGPTNTGELFF. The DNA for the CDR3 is TGTGCCAGCAGCTTGGGGCCGACGAACACCGGGGAGCTGTTTTTT.

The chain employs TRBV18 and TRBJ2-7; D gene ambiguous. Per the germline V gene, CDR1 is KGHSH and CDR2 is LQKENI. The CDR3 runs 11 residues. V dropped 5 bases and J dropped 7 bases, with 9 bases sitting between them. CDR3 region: CASSISGEQYF. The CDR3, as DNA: TGTGCCAGCTCAATATCGGGTGAGCAGTACTTC.

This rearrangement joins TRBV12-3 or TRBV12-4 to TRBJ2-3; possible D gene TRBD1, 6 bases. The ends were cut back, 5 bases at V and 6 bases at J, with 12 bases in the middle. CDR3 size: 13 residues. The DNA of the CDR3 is TGTGCCAGCAGTCTCCCAGGGGCTGATACGCAGTATTTT. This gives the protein CASSLPGADTQYF.

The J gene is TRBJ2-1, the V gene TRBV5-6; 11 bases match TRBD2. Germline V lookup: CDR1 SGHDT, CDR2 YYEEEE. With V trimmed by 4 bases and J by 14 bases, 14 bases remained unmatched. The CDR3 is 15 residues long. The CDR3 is CASSAPASSGGEKFF. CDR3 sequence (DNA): TGTGCCAGCAGCGCTCCCGCAAGTAGCGGGGGGGAAAAGTTCTTC.

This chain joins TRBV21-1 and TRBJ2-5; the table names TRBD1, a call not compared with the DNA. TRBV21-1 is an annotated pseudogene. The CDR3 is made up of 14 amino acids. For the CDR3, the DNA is TGTGCCAGCAGCAAGGGGACAGACCAAGAGACCCAGTACTTC. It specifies CASSKGTDQETQYF.

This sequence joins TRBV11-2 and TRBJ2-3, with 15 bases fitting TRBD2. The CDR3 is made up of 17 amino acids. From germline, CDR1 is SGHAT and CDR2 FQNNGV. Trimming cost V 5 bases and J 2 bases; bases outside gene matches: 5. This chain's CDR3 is CASSPGTSGGTTDTQYF. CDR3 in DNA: TGTGCCAGCAGCCCTGGGACTAGCGGGGGGACCACAGATACGCAGTATTTT. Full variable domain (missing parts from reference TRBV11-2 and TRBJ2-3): EAGVAQSPRYKIIEKRQSVAFWCNPISGHATLYWYQQILGQGPKLLIQFQNNGVVDDSQLPKDRFSAERLKGVDSTLKIQPAKLEDSAVYLCASSPGTSGGTTDTQYFGPGTRLTVL.

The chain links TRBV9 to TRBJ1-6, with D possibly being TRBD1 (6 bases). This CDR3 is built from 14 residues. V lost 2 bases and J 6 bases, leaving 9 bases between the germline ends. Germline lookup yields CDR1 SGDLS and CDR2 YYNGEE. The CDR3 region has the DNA TGTGCCAGCAGCGTGGACAGTTCTAATTCACCCCTCCACTTT. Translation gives CASSVDSSNSPLHF.

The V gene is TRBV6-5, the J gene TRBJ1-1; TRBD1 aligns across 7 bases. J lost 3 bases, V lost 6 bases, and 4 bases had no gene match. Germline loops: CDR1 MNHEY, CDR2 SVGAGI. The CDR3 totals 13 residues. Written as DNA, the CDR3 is TGTGCCAGCAGGAACAGGGGCCACACTGAAGCTTTCTTT. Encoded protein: CASRNRGHTEAFF.

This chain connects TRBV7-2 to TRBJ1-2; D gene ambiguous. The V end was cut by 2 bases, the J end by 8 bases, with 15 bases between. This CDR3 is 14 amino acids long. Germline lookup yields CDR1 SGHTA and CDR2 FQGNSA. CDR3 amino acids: CASSLLARAKGYTF. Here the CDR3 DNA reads TGTGCCAGCAGCTTACTAGCCAGAGCAAAGGGCTACACCTTC.